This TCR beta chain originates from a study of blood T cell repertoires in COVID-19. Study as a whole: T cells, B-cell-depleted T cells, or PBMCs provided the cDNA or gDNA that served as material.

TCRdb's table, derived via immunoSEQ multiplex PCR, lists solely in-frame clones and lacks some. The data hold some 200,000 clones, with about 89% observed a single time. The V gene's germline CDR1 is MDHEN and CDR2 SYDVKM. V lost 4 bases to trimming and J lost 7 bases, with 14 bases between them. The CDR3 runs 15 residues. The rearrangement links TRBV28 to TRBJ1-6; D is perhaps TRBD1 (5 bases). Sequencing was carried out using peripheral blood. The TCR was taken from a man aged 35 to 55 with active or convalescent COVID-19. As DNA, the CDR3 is TGTGCCAGCAGTTCGCAGGGCAGGGTAAATTCACCCCTCCACTTT. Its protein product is CASSSQGRVNSPLHF. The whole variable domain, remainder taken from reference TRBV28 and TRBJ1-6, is DVKVTQSSRYLVKRTGEKVFLECVQDMDHENMFWYRQDPGLGLRLIYFSYDVKMKEKGDIPEGYSVSREKKERFSLILESASTNQTSMYLCASSSQGRVNSPLHFGNGTRLTVT.